This TCR beta chain is from a study of radiotherapy plus CTLA-4 blockade in lung cancer. Patients had chemo-refractory metastatic non-small-cell lung cancer and received focal radiation plus CTLA-4 blockade that used ipilimumab. Only in-frame clones appear in the TCRdb table, and some are missing; sequencing was by immunoSEQ multiplex PCR. The sample lists about 51,000 clones, about three quarters occurring once. Study results and limitations: Radiotherapy with ipilimumab was followed by blood expansion of tumor-derived clones.

CDR3 size: 13 residues. Germline values: CDR1 MNHEY, CDR2 SVGAGI. V lost 6 bases, J lost 8 bases, and 16 bases lay in between. The count of this clone is one. What it binds is unknown. The V and J genes are TRBV6-5 and TRBJ1-2; a possible D gene is TRBD1 (5 bases). The source was peripheral blood, collected from a patient treated with radiotherapy plus ipilimumab. The source of this sequence is a human donor with non-small cell lung cancer whose response to radiotherapy plus ipilimumab could not be evaluated. The CDR3 nucleotides are TGTGCCAGCAGCCCTACAGACAGCTGGGGCTACACCTTC. Translating it yields CASSPTDSWGYTF.